Presented here are 12 T cell receptor beta chains from one specimen sequenced in a study of neurological immune-mediated disorders. TCRdb independently ran MiXCR on the 5' RACE reads; one entry per CDR3 protein. There are 20,000 to 25,000 distinct CDR3 sequences in the sample; approximately 15% occur only once, and 7% to 9% lies in the top ten. Sequencing used CD8+ T cells from blood. The origin of the receptors is a woman between 18 and 30 years old with multiple sclerosis.

This clonotype was detected ten times or more. The chain is built from TRBV29-1 and TRBJ2-1; 9 bases line up with TRBD2. With 3 bases clipped from V and 5 bases from J, the junction kept 5 bases outside the gene matches. The CDR3 is 14 residues long. CDR1 and CDR2 from the germline V gene are SQVTM and ANQGSEA. Here the CDR3 reads CSVETSGVNNEQFF. The CDR3 DNA is TGCAGCGTTGAGACTAGCGGTGTTAACAATGAGCAGTTCTTC.

This clonotype was recorded many times. The V gene is TRBV20-1, the J gene TRBJ2-5, with D unclear. Germline V gives CDR1 DFQATT, CDR2 SNEGSKA (reference sequence). Trimming stripped 1 base from V and 2 bases from J, with 11 bases between. The CDR3 has 14 residues. The CDR3 DNA reads TGCAGTGCTAGAGTCGGGCAGCCTCAAGAGACCCAGTACTTC. This codes for CSARVGQPQETQYF.

This clonotype appeared many times. The genes are TRBV10-3 and TRBJ2-1; 8 nucleotides align to TRBD2. The CDR3 is made up of 14 amino acids. Germline trimming cut 7 bases from V and 7 bases from J; bases unmatched to any gene: 9. The V gene's germline CDR1 is ENHRY and CDR2 SYGVKD. CDR3 DNA sequence: TGTGCCATCAAAACCGGGACTAGTGGGAATGAGCAGTTCTTC. Its protein is CAIKTGTSGNEQFF.

The sample holds many counts of this clonotype. The V gene is TRBV4-1, the J gene TRBJ2-1; tentatively, D is TRBD2 (6 bases). Germline loops: CDR1 MGHRA, CDR2 YSYEKL. The V end was cut by 1 base, the J end by 1 base, with 11 bases between. The CDR3 sequence is 16 residues long. CDR3 DNA: TGCGCCAGCAGCCAAGGCCTCAGCGGGTCCTACAATGAGCAGTTCTTC. Protein sequence: CASSQGLSGSYNEQFF.

This clonotype was observed a few times. This chain uses TRBV6-5 with TRBJ2-2; 7 bases map to TRBD2. This CDR3 is 14 amino acids long. J lost 3 bases, V lost 7 bases, and 5 bases had no gene match. Germline CDR1 and CDR2: MNHEY and SVGAGI. Here the CDR3 DNA reads TGTGCCAGCAACCCCGGGGGGTACACCGGGGAGCTGTTTTTT. Amino acid sequence: CASNPGGYTGELFF.

This clonotype was counted many times. This chain joins TRBV29-1 and TRBJ2-5; perhaps D is TRBD1 or TRBD2 (5 bases each). In germline, CDR1 is SQVTM, CDR2 ANQGSEA. The CDR3 sequence is 13 residues long. The V end lost 7 bases, the J end lost 7 bases, and 19 bases lay between the germline ends. CDR3 amino acids: CSAGTADVGTQYF. The CDR3 nucleotides are TGCAGCGCAGGGACGGCCGACGTTGGGACCCAGTACTTC.

The rearrangement joins TRBV27 to TRBJ1-5; D unclear. Germline CDR1 and CDR2: MNHEY and SMNVEV (reference sequence). The V gene lost 3 bases and the J gene lost 6 bases, with 9 bases spanning the gap. This CDR3 has 13 amino acids. The CDR3 nucleotides read TGTGCCAGCAGTTTGAGGGAAGGTCAGCCCCAGCATTTT. This codes for CASSLREGQPQHF.

This clonotype was seen at least ten times. The chain carries TRBV12-3 or TRBV12-4 and TRBJ2-5; D perhaps matches TRBD2 (6 bases). The V and J ends lost 5 bases and 5 bases respectively, with 18 bases between them. This CDR3 is 15 amino acids long. Written as DNA, the CDR3 is TGTGCCAGCAGTCCAGAGGGTGCGGGGCGGGAGACCCAGTACTTC. Residues: CASSPEGAGRETQYF.

This clonotype was seen repeatedly, ten times or more. CDR3 sequence (DNA): TGTGCCACCAGCAGAGATCATGTAGCGGGAGGCCCCTACAATGAGCAGTTCTTC. Protein: CATSRDHVAGGPYNEQFF. The chain joins TRBV15 to TRBJ2-1, with 10 bases aligning to TRBD2. The CDR3 extends over 18 amino acids. The germline V gene has CDR1 LNHNV and CDR2 YYDKDF (reference sequence). V lost 0 bases to trimming and J lost 2 bases; unmatched junction nucleotides: 7.

This clonotype has a count of ten or more. The rearrangement uses TRBV5-5 and TRBJ1-4; no clear D. From germline, CDR1 is SGHKS and CDR2 YYEKEE (reference sequence). V was shortened by 1 base and J by 8 bases, with 21 bases between the two germline ends. This CDR3 spans 17 amino acids. The CDR3 here is CASSLSRWEGPYEKLFF. The CDR3 bases are TGTGCCAGCAGCTTGTCGCGGTGGGAGGGCCCGTACGAAAAACTGTTTTTT.

This clonotype came up many times. The gene calls are TRBV5-1 and TRBJ2-5, with 14 bases aligning to TRBD2. The CDR3 sequence is 15 residues long. Germline V lookup: CDR1 SGHRS, CDR2 YFSETQ. The ends lost 4 bases at V and 4 bases at J; junction bases unmatched: 3. The chain's CDR3 is CASSAGLAGGETQYF. The CDR3 DNA is TGCGCCAGCAGCGCCGGACTAGCGGGGGGAGAGACCCAGTACTTC.

This clonotype was seen ten or more times. V is TRBV27 and J is TRBJ2-1; 10 bases are shared with TRBD2. Germline CDR1 is MNHEY and CDR2 is SMNVEV (reference sequence). V lost 4 bases, J lost 8 bases, and 8 bases stayed unmatched. This CDR3 region has 15 residues. CDR3 coding DNA: TGTGCCAGCAGTTGGAAGCGGGAGGGCCTTGATGAGCAGTTCTTC. This translates into CASSWKREGLDEQFF.